This TCR beta chain was observed in a study of blood T cells in healthy people across ages (dated by TCRdb to the mid-2010s). For context, the study as a whole: In model experiments, template switching captured roughly one uniquely barcoded TCR beta cDNA molecule for every two T cells. Two additional independent replicas of 1 million unique cDNA reads from the same blood draw were analyzed for two donors (one aged 18 to 29 and one aged 80 or older). Age-related changes in TCR beta repertoire diversity were measured in the study by deep sequencing normalized with unique cDNA molecular identifiers. To avoid experimental bias, donors of different ages were distributed randomly across sequencing lanes. Donors were grouped into four age groups: young (average 16 years), middle-aged (roughly 40), aged (roughly 67) and long-lived (around 82). What the research found in general, with its limitations: Since profiling was done on bulk unsorted PBMCs, naive and antigen-experienced compartments could not be conclusively compared. Because donor CMV infection status was unknown, age-related changes in expanded clonotypes were potentially confounded. Observed TCR beta diversity per million T cells fell roughly linearly with age, and a significant reduction was already apparent by age around 36. Compared with the aged group, the long-lived group had more naive CD4+ T cells, fewer expanded clones and increased TCR diversity, a pattern suggesting age selection. Estimates of total diversity based on one million sequenced T cells were regarded as lower bounds and as underestimates. There was a strong correlation between observed TCR beta diversity and the percentage of naive T cells measured by flow cytometry.

The donors were roughly 38 Caucasian individuals from Russia, aged 6 to 90 years, who were systemically healthy. Around 10 milliliters of peripheral blood were collected from each donor into EDTA-treated Vacutainer tubes. Ficoll-Paque density-gradient centrifugation was used to isolate PBMCs, with at least 6.5 million per sample. Trizol reagent was used to extract total RNA from the PBMCs, yielding at least 5 micrograms per sample. Naive CD45RAhigh/CD27high T cell percentages were measured by flow cytometry on a PBMC aliquot from every donor. Note on this clonotype: Which antigen it targets is not known. No qualities accompany the bases; no much larger clone lies one base away.

Receptors were amplified or captured by 5' RACE. Sequencer: Illumina HiSeq 2500. A second roughly 6 to 12 cycle PCR used a sample-barcoded 5' primer and a J-beta primer mix. A template-switch 5' adaptor carrying 12 random nucleotides introduced a unique molecular identifier onto each TCR beta cDNA molecule. Each sample yielded at least 3 million CDR3-containing paired-end reads. First-strand cDNA synthesis was performed from all RNA using the Mint cDNA synthesis kit, with priming by a TRBC-specific oligonucleotide. Following uracil-DNA glycosylase treatment, all cDNA underwent a first 18-cycle PCR with the universal primers M1SS and BC2_uni_R. Per the source publication's procedure: For normalization, 1 million high-quality reads, each with a distinct molecular identifier, were randomly selected from each sample. Reads sharing molecular identifiers were discarded rather than binned into consensus sequences. MiTCR, with a Q25 quality threshold and the strictest error-elimination algorithm, was used for CDR3 identification, clonotype clustering and error correction. A nonparametric unseen species model with Euler transformation was used to estimate a lower bound on total TCR beta diversity. The public reads were reanalyzed by TCRdb: fastp trimming at Q25, MiXCR alignment, in-frame beta chains only. A single entry per CDR3 protein holds the most common genes and DNA from its merged rows. The V and J calls come from TCRdb's annotation, not from the publication. In all, the sample holds 1.2 million to 1.5 million distinct CDR3 sequences, and roughly 60% of those were seen once. Approximately 7% of the sample is in the top ten clones.

The junction shows trimming of 6 bases on V and 1 base on J, plus 18 bases between the germline ends. Including cysteine and phenylalanine, the CDR3 has 17 amino acids. Solely the CDR3 DNA is kept, with 51 bases framed from the first base. The CDR1 and CDR2 encoded by the germline V gene are MNHNS and SASEGT. The sample was blood. The sequence was collected from a man between 18 and 35 years old in good health. Rearrangement joined TRBV6-1 to TRBJ2-2; perhaps TRBD1 is the D gene, with 6 bases matching. The CDR3 corresponds to CASSLILQGLNTGELFF. Read as DNA, the sequence is TGTGCCAGCAGCCTCATCCTACAGGGTTTGAACACCGGGGAGCTGTTTTTT.